One TCR beta chain is described in this entry. Its target is not known. TCRdb called the 5' RACE reads again in MiXCR, with one record for every CDR3 protein. The table lists 700,000 or so distinct CDR3 sequences, approximately 9% of them singletons, with 0.85% to 1% in the top ten. Everyone who gave samples was a healthy Caucasian. This CDR3 is 15 amino acids long. The ends lost 1 base at V and 2 bases at J; junction bases unmatched: 2. Germline-derived CDR1 and CDR2 are SGHVS and FQNEAQ. The sample belongs to a study of identical twins. Study conclusions and caveats: Cross-sectional statistical analysis, not tracking of the same donors, underpinned the conclusions.

This sample also appeared in a second study, on yellow fever vaccine responses in identical twins.

The rearrangement joins TRBV7-8 to TRBJ2-3, with TRBD2 identical over 8 bases. The receptor comes from a young woman in good health. Sequencing used PBMCs. CDR3 bases: TGTGCCAGCAGCTTAGTTAGCGGGAACACAGATACGCAGTATTTT. Translated: CASSLVSGNTDTQYF.